The sequence of this TCR beta chain was determined in a study of Graves' ophthalmopathy and Graves' hyperthyroidism. Study-level background: Before any treatment, peripheral blood was taken at the initial diagnosis. Findings and caveats of the study: In blood appeared most of the expanded thyroid clonotypes whose frequency exceeded 0.001.

Diagnoses were established from clinical symptoms, serum thyroxine, TRAb, thyroid ultrasound and orbital computed tomography. V was pared by 4 bases and J by 3 bases, with 8 bases of the junction left unmatched. The CDR3 is 17 amino acids. In germline, CDR1 is KGHDR, CDR2 SFDVKD. In the case of this clonotype: Its specificity is unknown.

TCR beta CDR3 amplification used RNA transcripts. RT-PCR was first run with HTBI primers, then multiplex PCR in a second round. Each CDR3 protein is one row after TCRdb ran MiXCR on the multiplex PCR reads. The sample contains about 740,000 distinct CDR3 sequences, roughly 40% of which appear only once. Sequencing was carried out using peripheral blood. This TCR was sampled from an adult man with Graves' ophthalmopathy. The V gene is TRBV24-1, the J gene TRBJ1-5, with 10 bases matching TRBD1. The chain's CDR3 is CATSDPGTGEANQPQHF. As DNA, the CDR3 is TGTGCCACCAGTGACCCAGGGACAGGGGAAGCCAATCAGCCCCAGCATTTT.